A selection of T cell receptor beta chains follows, all from one sample in a study of CD8 T cells in Susac syndrome. TCRdb reprocessed the immunoSEQ multiplex PCR reads via MiXCR and lists one record per CDR3 protein. The sample holds some 130,000 distinct CDR3 sequences, about 96% seen once. Sequences were obtained from CD4+ T cells from PBMCs. The origin of the receptors is a human donor in good health. Both conserved end residues are trimmed from each CDR3. Expanded clones get a size class; other rows say once, few or many, or leave the size out.

clone_size: .; j_call: TRBJ2-7; v_call: TRBV29-1; cdr3_aa: SVHPGELGSYEQY
clone_size: once; j_call: TRBJ2-1; v_call: TRBV5-1; cdr3_aa: ASGTDRIFYNEQF
clone_size: .; j_call: TRBJ2-5; v_call: TRBV9; cdr3_aa: ASSVGVAAQETQY
clone_size: few; j_call: TRBJ2-6; v_call: TRBV6-2/TRBV6-3; cdr3_aa: ASSYSTSGANVLT
clone_size: .; j_call: TRBJ2-7; v_call: TRBV6-1; cdr3_aa: ASSGTTAYEQY
clone_size: .; j_call: TRBJ1-1; v_call: TRBV9; cdr3_aa: ASRAGNTEAF
clone_size: .; j_call: TRBJ2-5; v_call: TRBV6-2/TRBV6-3; cdr3_aa: AVRGSLLQETQY
clone_size: .; j_call: TRBJ2-1; v_call: TRBV7-9; cdr3_aa: ATWREGYNEQF
clone_size: .; j_call: TRBJ1-1; v_call: TRBV11-2; cdr3_aa: ASSLAGVKNTEAF
clone_size: .; j_call: TRBJ2-3; v_call: TRBV29-1; cdr3_aa: SVEDGPPNTQY